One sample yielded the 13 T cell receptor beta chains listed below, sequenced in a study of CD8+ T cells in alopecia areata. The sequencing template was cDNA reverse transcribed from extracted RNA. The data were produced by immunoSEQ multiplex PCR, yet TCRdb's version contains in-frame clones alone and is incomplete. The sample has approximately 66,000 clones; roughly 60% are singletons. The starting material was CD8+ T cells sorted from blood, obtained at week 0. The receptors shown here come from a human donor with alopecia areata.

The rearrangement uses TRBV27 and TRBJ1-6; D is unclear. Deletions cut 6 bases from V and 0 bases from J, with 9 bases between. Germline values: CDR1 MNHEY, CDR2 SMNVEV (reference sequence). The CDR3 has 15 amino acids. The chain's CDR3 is CASRDVYSYNSPLHF. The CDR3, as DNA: TGTGCCAGCAGGGATGTATACTCCTATAATTCACCCCTCCACTTT.

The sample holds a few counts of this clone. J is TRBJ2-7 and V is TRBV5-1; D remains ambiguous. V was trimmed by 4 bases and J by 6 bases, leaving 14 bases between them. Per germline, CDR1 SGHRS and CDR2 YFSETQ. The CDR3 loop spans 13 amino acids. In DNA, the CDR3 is TGCGCCAGCAGCGGTTTAGTCCCCCTCGAGCAGTACTTC. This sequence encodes CASSGLVPLEQYF.

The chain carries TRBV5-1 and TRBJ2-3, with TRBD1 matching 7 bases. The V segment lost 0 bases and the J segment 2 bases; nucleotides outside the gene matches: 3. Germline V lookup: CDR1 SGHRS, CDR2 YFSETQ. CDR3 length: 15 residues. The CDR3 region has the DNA TGCGCCAGCAGCTTGGCGGGACAGAACACAGATACGCAGTATTTT. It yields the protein CASSLAGQNTDTQYF.

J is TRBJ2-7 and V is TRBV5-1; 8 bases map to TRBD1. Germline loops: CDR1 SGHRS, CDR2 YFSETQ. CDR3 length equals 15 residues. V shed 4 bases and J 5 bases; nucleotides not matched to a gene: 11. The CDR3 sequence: CASSLGQGEWDEQYF. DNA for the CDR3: TGCGCCAGCAGCCTAGGACAGGGTGAGTGGGACGAGCAGTACTTC.

The CDR3 reads CATSNRPGKYNEQFF. The CDR3 DNA follows: TGTGCCACCAGCAATAGACCGGGGAAATACAATGAGCAGTTCTTC. The chain employs TRBV15 and TRBJ2-1; perhaps TRBD2 as D (5 bases). Germline V gene data show CDR1 as LNHNV and CDR2 as YYDKDF (reference sequence). Trimming cost V 4 bases and J 4 bases, with 14 bases left between them. The CDR3 covers 15 residues.

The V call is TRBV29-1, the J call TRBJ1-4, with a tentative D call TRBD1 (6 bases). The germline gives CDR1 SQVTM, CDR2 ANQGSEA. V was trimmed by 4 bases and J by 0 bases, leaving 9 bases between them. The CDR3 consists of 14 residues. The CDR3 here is CSVGQVATNEKLFF. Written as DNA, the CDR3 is TGCAGCGTTGGACAGGTAGCAACTAATGAAAAACTGTTTTTT.

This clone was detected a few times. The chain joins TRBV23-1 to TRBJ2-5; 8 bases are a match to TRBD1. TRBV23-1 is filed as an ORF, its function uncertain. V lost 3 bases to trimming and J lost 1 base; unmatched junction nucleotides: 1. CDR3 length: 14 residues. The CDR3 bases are TGCGCCAGCAGTCAGGGGACAGGCCAAGAGACCCAGTACTTC. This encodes CASSQGTGQETQYF.

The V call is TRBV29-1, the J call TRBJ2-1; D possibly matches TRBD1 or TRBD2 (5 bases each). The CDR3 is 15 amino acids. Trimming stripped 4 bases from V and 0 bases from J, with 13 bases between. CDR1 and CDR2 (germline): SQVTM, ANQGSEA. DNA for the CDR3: TGCAGCGTTGTCGGGGCCCAGAACTCCTACAATGAGCAGTTCTTC. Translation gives CSVVGAQNSYNEQFF.

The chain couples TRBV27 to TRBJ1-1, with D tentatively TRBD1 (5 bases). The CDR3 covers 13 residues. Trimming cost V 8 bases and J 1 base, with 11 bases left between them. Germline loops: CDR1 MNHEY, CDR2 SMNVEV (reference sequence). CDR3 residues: CASWNTGNTEAFF. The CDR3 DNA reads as TGTGCCAGCTGGAACACAGGGAACACTGAAGCTTTCTTT.

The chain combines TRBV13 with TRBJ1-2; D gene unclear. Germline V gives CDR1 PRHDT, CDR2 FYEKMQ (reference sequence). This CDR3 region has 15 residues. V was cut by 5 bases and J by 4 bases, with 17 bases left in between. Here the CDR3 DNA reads TGTGCCAGCAGCCGAATAGGGTTCCCCTTCTATGGCTACACCTTC. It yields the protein CASSRIGFPFYGYTF. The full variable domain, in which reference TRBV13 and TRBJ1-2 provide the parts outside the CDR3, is AAGVIQSPRHLIKEKRETATLKCYPIPRHDTVYWYQQGPGQDPQFLISFYEKMQSDKGSIPDRFSAQQFSDYHSELNMSSLELGDSALYFCASSRIGFPFYGYTFGSGTRLTVV.

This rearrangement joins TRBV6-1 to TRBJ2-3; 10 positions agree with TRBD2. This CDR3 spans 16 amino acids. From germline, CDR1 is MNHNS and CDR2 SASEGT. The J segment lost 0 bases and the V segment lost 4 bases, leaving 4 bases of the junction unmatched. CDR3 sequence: CASSGLAGASTDTQYF. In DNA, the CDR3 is TGTGCCAGCAGTGGGCTAGCGGGGGCCAGCACAGATACGCAGTATTTT.

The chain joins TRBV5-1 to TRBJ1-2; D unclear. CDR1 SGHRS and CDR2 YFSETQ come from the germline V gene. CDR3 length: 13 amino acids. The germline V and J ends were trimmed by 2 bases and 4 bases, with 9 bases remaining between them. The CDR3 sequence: CASSLDPSYGYTF. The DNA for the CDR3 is TGCGCCAGCAGCTTAGACCCCAGCTATGGCTACACCTTC.

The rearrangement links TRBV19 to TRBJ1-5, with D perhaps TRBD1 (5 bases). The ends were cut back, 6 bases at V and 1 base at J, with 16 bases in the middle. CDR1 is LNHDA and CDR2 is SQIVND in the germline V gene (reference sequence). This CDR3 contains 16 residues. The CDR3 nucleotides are TGTGCCAGTAGGAATCGGGACGGCTCCAGCAATCAGCCCCAGCATTTT. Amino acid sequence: CASRNRDGSSNQPQHF.